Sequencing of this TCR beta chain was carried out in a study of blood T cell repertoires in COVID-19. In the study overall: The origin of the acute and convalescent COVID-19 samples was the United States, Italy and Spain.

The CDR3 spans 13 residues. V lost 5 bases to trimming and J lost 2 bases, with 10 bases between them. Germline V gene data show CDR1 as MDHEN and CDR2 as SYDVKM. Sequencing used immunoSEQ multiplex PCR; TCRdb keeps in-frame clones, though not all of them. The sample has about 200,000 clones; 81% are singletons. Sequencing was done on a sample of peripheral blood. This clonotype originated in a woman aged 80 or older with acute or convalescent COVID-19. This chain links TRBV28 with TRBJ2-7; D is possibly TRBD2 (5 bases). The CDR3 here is CASSKSGTYEQYF. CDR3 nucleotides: TGTGCCAGCAGTAAAAGCGGAACCTACGAGCAGTACTTC.